This TCR beta chain was captured by sequencing in a study of OX40 agonist ivuxolimab in advanced cancers. Blood specimens came from baseline, cycle 4 day 1, and cycle 7 day 1. General study findings and limits: At doses 0.1 to 3.0 mg/kg, CD4+ and CD8+ clones expanded.

Concerning this clone itself: Its antigen remains unidentified.

Produced via immunoSEQ multiplex PCR; TCRdb's table is partial and in-frame only. The profile covers 70,000 or so clones, with over 60% appearing a single time and over 2% taken by the ten largest. The sequence derives from an adult with an advanced solid tumor such as melanoma, head and neck, liver or kidney cancer. The sequencing used CD4+ or CD8+ T cells sorted from blood, collected in a trial of the OX40 agonist ivuxolimab.

This CDR3 reads CASSPTSGRAIRYNEQFF. DNA of the CDR3: TGTGCCAGCAGCCCTACTAGCGGGAGGGCCATAAGGTACAATGAGCAGTTCTTC. The chain joins TRBV25-1 to TRBJ2-1; 13 nucleotides match TRBD2. J was trimmed by 4 bases and V by 6 bases; bases with no gene match: 12. This CDR3 comprises 18 residues. Germline V CDR1 and CDR2: MGHDK, SYGVNS.